This TCR beta chain comes out of a study of human T cells and chemical hapten exposure. Study-wide background: Readings were taken at 6 days from patch tests that had applied 0.01% DPC to the upper back. Whole-study findings and limits: No alteration of TCRs above 1 in 1000 frequency was seen with DPC sensitization.

In the source study's methods: Sample-level TCR yields exhibited a median of around 93,000, with a range of 23,224 to 690,600. TCRdb recomputed calls from the RACE reads with MiXCR, one row per CDR3 protein. TCRdb, not the authors, supplied the V and J calls. The data hold some 84,000 distinct CDR3 sequences, with 8% to 13% observed a single time. Of note for this clonotype: The target antigen is unknown.

The CDR3 covers 16 residues. Germline V lookup: CDR1 MDHEN, CDR2 SYDVKM. V shed 5 bases and J 2 bases; nucleotides not matched to a gene: 8. The time point is: patch test 2, 6 weeks after DPC sensitization. As to treatment: therapeutic diphenylcyclopropenone sensitization with weekly scalp DPC. Unfractionated whole blood was the source of the extracted total RNA. This clonotype was obtained from a woman aged 45-59 years with alopecia areata. Some clones in this sample may be carry-over from other donors' samples. The rearrangement uses TRBV28 and TRBJ2-5; 10 bases align to TRBD2. This specimen was whole blood, taken in connection with sensitization to the hapten diphenylcyclopropenone (DPC). CDR3 DNA sequence: TGTGCCAGCAGTGCCCAGGGACTAGCGTTACAAGAGACCCAGTACTTC. Translation gives CASSAQGLALQETQYF. Looking up the rest from reference TRBV28 and TRBJ2-5 gives the full variable domain: DVKVTQSSRYLVKRTGEKVFLECVQDMDHENMFWYRQDPGLGLRLIYFSYDVKMKEKGDIPEGYSVSREKKERFSLILESASTNQTSMYLCASSAQGLALQETQYFGPGTRLLVL.